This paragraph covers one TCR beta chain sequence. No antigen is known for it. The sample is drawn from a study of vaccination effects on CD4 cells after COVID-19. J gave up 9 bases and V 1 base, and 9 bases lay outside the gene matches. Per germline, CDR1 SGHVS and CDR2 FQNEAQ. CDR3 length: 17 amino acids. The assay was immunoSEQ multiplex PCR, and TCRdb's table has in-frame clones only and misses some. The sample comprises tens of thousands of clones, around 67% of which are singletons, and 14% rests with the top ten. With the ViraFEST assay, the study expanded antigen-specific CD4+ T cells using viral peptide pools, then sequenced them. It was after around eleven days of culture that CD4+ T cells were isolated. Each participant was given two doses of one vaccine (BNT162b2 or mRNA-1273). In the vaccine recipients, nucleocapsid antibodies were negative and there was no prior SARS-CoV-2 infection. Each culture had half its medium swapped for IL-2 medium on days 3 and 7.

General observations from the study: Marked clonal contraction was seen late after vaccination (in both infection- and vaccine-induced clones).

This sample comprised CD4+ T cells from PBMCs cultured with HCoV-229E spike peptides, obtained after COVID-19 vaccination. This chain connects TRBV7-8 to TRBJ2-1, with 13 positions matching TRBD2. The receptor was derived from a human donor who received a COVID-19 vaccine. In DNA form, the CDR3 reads TGTGCCAGCAGCTTAGTAGGCGGGACTAGCGGGACAGGTGAGCAGTTCTTC. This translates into CASSLVGGTSGTGEQFF.